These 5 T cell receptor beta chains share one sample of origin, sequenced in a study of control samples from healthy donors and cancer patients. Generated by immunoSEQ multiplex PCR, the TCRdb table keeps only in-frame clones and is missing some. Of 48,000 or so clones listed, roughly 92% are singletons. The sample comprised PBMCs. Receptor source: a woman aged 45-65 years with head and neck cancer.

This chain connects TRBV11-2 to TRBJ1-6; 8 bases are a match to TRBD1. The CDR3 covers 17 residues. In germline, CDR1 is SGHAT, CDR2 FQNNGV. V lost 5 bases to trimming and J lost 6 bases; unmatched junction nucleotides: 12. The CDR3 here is CASSPRTGRTGNSPLHF. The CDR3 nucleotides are TGTGCCAGCAGCCCCAGGACAGGGCGGACGGGTAATTCACCCCTCCACTTT.

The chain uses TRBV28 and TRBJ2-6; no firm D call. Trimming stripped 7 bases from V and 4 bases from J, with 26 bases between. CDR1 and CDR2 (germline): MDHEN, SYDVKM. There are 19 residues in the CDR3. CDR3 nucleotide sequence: TGTGCCAGCACATTTTTGGACGGACCCACTCTGGGGGGGGCCAACGTCCTGACTTTC. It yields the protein CASTFLDGPTLGGANVLTF.

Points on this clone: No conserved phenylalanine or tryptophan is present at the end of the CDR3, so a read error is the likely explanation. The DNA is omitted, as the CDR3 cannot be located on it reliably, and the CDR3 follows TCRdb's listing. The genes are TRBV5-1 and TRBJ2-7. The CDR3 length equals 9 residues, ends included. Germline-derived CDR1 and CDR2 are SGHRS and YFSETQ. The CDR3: CARGGSKEL.

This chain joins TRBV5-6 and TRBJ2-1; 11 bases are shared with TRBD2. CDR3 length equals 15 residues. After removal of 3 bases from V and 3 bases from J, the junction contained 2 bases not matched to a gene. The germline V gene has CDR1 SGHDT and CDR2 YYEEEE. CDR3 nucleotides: TGTGCCAGCAGCTCACTAGCGGGGGTCTACAATGAGCAGTTCTTC. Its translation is CASSSLAGVYNEQFF.

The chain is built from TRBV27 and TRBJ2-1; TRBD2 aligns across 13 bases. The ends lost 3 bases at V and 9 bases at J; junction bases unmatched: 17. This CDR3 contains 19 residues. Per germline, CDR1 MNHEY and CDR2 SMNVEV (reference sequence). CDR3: CASSFRAAGTSGVKGEQFF. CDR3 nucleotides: TGTGCCAGCAGTTTTAGGGCAGCCGGGACTAGCGGGGTAAAGGGTGAGCAGTTCTTC.